The sequence of this T cell receptor (beta chain) was determined in a study of cytomegalovirus exposure and HLA in healthy donors (dated by TCRdb to the late 2010s). About the study as a whole: An earlier analysis of under 600 of the donors reported 250 to 350 Gb of sequence data and some 120 million unique TCR beta sequences from some 180 million T cells. An early release covering 500 to 750 HLA-typed donors comprised approximately 290 gigabases of sequencing data and 85 million to 100 million unique TCR sequences. Of the approximately 400 genotyped donors, over 65% fell in the genetic ancestry cluster associated with self-reported Caucasian donors. The study aimed to test whether signatures of past pathogen exposure could be identified by cataloging public T cell receptors. Using immunosequencing, the study profiled T cell repertoires from roughly 650 subjects and related those repertoires to cytomegalovirus serostatus. Besides the first cohort of 666 subjects, a separate validation cohort made up of 120 different subjects was used. The study combined high-throughput TCR immunosequencing, statistical association of individual TCRs with disease status, and machine learning to predict cytomegalovirus infection status. A later analysis re-analyzed previously published TCR beta repertoires from hundreds of donors and added high-resolution HLA genotyping to study TCR occurrence patterns. Rather than drawing on any new phenotypic data, the later analysis identified candidate immune exposures from TCR beta sequences and the way those sequences occurred across donors. To decide whether each TCR beta V gene segment behaved as functional or pseudogenic, an earlier analysis of approximately 590 of the donors relied on high-throughput TCR beta sequencing. Donor age, sex, ethnicity and CMV serostatus were collected together with the repertoire data. Genome-wide SNP genotypes for about three fifths of the 666 donors were used in a later genetic analysis, which treated that subset as a discovery cohort. Every repertoire in the discovery cohort had been generated on one and the same sequencing platform. Both class I and class II loci were covered by HLA typing, at four-digit resolution. The number of typed donors differed by locus: about 629-630 for A, B, C, DRB1 and DQB1; approximately 520 for DQA1; around 610 for DPA1; and 400 to 480 for DPB1. About five DR-DQ haplotypes were handled as single units for association and clustering, since linkage in the cohort was strong. Across some 400 genotyped donors of the cohort, an average of about 220,000 unique TCR beta nucleotide sequences per donor were sequenced, and 15% to 20% of those sequences were non-productive. The investigation overall reported the following: CMV serostatus was the only immune exposure information available for the cohort. An earlier analysis of approximately 600 of the donors showed that most TCR beta V segments appeared in productive rearrangements either about 90% or about 30% of the time, which broadly matched IMGT annotations. Correlated functional status among segregating V segments might be attributable to linkage disequilibrium, but an unknown experimental factor could not be ruled out. In the study, 150 to 200 TCR beta chains were listed as associated with cytomegalovirus. An association between a missense DCLRE1C variant and V-gene and J-gene trimming of TCR beta chains was found in a later genetic analysis and replicated in an independent cohort. Seventeen rarely observed V segments, including chromosome 9 orphons, were excluded from the earlier analysis of about 500 of the donors because counts were too low. The sequencing pipeline was judged likely to have produced a cluster of highly shared sequence variants as a technical artifact. In a later analysis, HLA-associated TCR beta chains were found to be more clonally expanded and to have lower generation probabilities than equally common non-associated chains. Most TCR sequences were seen in very few donors, while some public TCRs were found in many individuals. Because the 87-base-pair reads could not distinguish some IMGT-functional V segments, including TRBV6-2 and TRBV6-3, those segments were excluded. The presence/absence analyses assumed that sequencing depth was roughly uniform across donors, and that assumption may not be true. Strong co-occurrence of HLA alleles, especially DR and DQ, made assigning TCR associations to individual alleles difficult. The classifier was reported to diagnose cytomegalovirus status with high specificity and sensitivity in both the original and validation cohorts. A few of the identified cytomegalovirus-associated TCR beta chains were confirmed in vitro to be specific for cytomegalovirus antigens. A later analysis associated 15,000 to 20,000 TCR beta sequences with specific HLA alleles at a false discovery rate of 0.05. Several of the top co-occurrence clusters appeared to be linked to parvovirus B19, influenza, CMV and Epstein-Barr virus, according to a later analysis. This cohort had only TCR beta chains sequenced, and the lack of alpha or paired-chain data limited which features could be detected. The authors suggested that the approach could potentially be extended to other disease states and immunological phenotypes. In a later analysis, most CMV-associated TCR beta chains were found to appear HLA-restricted, with HLA associations seemingly driven largely by CMV exposure. A further reported finding was that TCR beta sequences accurately predicted the HLA-A and HLA-B alleles for most subjects in the first cohort. In a later genetic analysis, fewer N-insertions in productive TCRs were reported among donors in an Asian-associated ancestry cluster than the roughly 700-donor mean. A later analysis found that TCR association rates varied across HLA loci, with DRB1 alleles showing the most associated TCRs and HLA-C alleles the fewest. Because some donors lacked HLA typing at each locus, the association tests relied only on the typed subset.

At the junction V is shortened by 9 bases and J by 6 bases, with 16 bases in between. Per the germline V gene (reference sequence), LNHDA is the CDR1 and SQIVND is the CDR2. The CDR3 goes from the cysteine to the phenylalanine over 13 residues. Left in the record is the CDR3 DNA by itself, 39 bases read in frame from the first base. The method was the immunoSEQ multiplex PCR assay. The multiplex PCR relied on a mix of 60 forward primers for TCR Vbeta segments and 13 reverse primers for TCR Jbeta segments. The CDR3 region of rearranged TCR beta genes was amplified from genomic DNA by a multiplex PCR assay. The Illumina HiSeq System was used to sequence the amplified TCR beta libraries as 87-base-pair reads. The authors' analysis ran thus. A later analysis tallied 80 million to 95 million unique TCR beta chains across the 640 or so repertoires, and approximately 9.9 million of those chains were shared by two or more donors. A nearest-neighbor algorithm error-corrected the raw reads and collapsed the reads into unique sequences, merging closely related sequences to remove PCR and sequencing errors. V, D and J gene segments were assigned by aligning CDR3 sequences to IMGT reference sequences. Each retained sequence needed at least a six-nucleotide match to both a V gene segment and a J gene segment. Rearrangements were classified as productive when the CDR3 lacked stop codons and remained in frame with V and J, and all other rearrangements were classified as non-productive. CDR3 was defined according to IMGT convention as the region running from the second conserved V-encoded cysteine to the conserved J-encoded phenylalanine. Sequences without an unambiguous match to a single V gene segment were excluded from the earlier analysis of approximately 560 of the donors. An earlier analysis of a few hundred of the donors called V segments functional above 56.7% productive rearrangements and segregating when the between-donor standard deviation exceeded 5%. To diagnose cytomegalovirus status from the catalog of TCR beta chain sequences, a statistical classification framework was built. V and J gene assignment, in a later analysis, came from comparing TCR nucleotide sequences with IMGT/GENE-DB human TR gene sequences. Using the TCRdist pipeline, a later analysis assigned CDR3 sequences along with most-parsimonious VDJ recombination scenarios. In a later analysis, each TCR beta chain was defined by its CDR3 amino acid sequence together with its V-gene family, and reads lacking a unique V-gene family were excluded. A later analysis removed over 500 highly shared, low-generation-probability nucleotide sequences to deal with suspected cross-contamination and a sequencing artifact. A later analysis calculated a clonal expansion index for each public chain from normalized within-repertoire ranks of inferred template counts. Generation probabilities in a later analysis came from a VDJ recombination model fitted to out-of-frame rearrangements, and those results were checked against IGoR. A later analysis scored TCR-TCR, TCR-HLA and TCR-CMV co-occurrence with hypergeometric tests, applying a repertoire-size bias correction to TCR pairs. In a later analysis, false discovery rates were estimated by permuting HLA or CMV assignments 20 times. A later analysis grouped co-occurring TCRs with DBSCAN, adding TCRdist sequence similarity when clustering within HLA-allele-positive subsets. Repertoires with fewer than 30,000 or more than 120,000 public chains, plus five repertoires with anomalous nucleotide sharing, were excluded from co-occurrence clustering. TCRdb took this table from immuneACCESS and kept in-frame rearrangements with V and J called. Such tables lack part of the clones; where checked against another copy, unresolved V genes explain under half of the gap, and the rest is unexplained. V and J calls plus clone size are reproduced from that table; the DNA served to infer D and trimming. The sample table contains about 160,000 clones; only one count was recorded for approximately 84% of them. The ten largest clones represent 1% of the sample.

With regard to this clone: This receptor's antigen is unknown. Base quality data are lacking; no much larger clone is found one base away.

The cohort was made up of 500 to 800 healthy bone marrow donors. At the time of sampling, all cohort members were nominally healthy, though unrecorded immune exposures were likely present. The donor was CMV seronegative and was included in the group of over 300 seronegative cohort members. Each donor provided a peripheral blood sample, and peripheral blood mononuclear cells were used for TCR beta sequencing. Genomic DNA extraction from the blood cell samples was performed with the Qiagen DNeasy Blood Extraction Kit. The TCR was taken from a man between 25 and 39 years old in good health and CMV-seronegative. The sample taken for sequencing was PBMCs. Recombination linked TRBV19 to TRBJ2-3, with no reliable assignment of the D segment. The DNA is TGTGCCAGAACCATAATAGTCGCGGATACGCAGTATTTT. Its coded protein is CARTIIVADTQYF.